This T cell receptor beta chain came from a study of shared clonotypes between healthy human individuals. Study-wide results and limits: Clonotypes which were not shared had lower generation probabilities than clonotypes that all four donors shared. When naive CD4 clonotypes were compared across several donors, 5% to 5.5% were shared.

Assay used: immunoSEQ multiplex PCR; TCRdb lists only in-frame clones, some missing. The table shows approximately 2,300,000 clones, with approximately 90% occurring only once. J lost 6 bases, V lost 0 bases, and 6 bases had no gene match. Germline-derived CDR1 and CDR2 are WNHNN and SYGVQD (reference sequence). The CDR3 extends over 16 amino acids. Comments on this clone: What it binds is not known.

The material sequenced was naive CD4+ T cells from PBMCs. Subset given: CD45RA+ positively selected. This receptor was obtained from a man between 18 and 29 years old in good health. Some clones in this sample may be carry-over from other donors' samples. The V and J genes are TRBV10-1 and TRBJ2-5; TRBD2 matches 11 bases. DNA of the CDR3: TGCGCCAGCAGTGAGTCGCCTCTAGCGGGAGGCAAGACCCAGTACTTC. It specifies CASSESPLAGGKTQYF.